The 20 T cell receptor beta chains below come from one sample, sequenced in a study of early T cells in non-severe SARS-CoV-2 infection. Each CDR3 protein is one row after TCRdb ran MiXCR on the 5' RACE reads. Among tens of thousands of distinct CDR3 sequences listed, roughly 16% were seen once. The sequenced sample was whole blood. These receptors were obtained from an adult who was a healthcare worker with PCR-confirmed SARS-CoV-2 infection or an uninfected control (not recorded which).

CDR3 sequence: CASSSGRISGANVLTF. CDR3 bases: TGTGCCAGCAGTTCGGGACGCATCTCTGGGGCCAACGTCCTGACTTTC. The chain carries TRBV12-3 or TRBV12-4 and TRBJ2-6, with D possibly called TRBD1 or TRBD2 (5 bases each). The CDR3 loop spans 16 amino acids. V gave up 4 bases and J gave up 0 bases, with 10 bases separating them.

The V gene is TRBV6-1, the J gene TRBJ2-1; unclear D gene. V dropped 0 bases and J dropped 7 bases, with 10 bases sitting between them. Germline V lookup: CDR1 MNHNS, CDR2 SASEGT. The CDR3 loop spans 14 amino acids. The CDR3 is CASSEADVRNEQFF. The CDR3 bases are TGTGCCAGCAGTGAAGCGGACGTTAGGAATGAGCAGTTCTTC.

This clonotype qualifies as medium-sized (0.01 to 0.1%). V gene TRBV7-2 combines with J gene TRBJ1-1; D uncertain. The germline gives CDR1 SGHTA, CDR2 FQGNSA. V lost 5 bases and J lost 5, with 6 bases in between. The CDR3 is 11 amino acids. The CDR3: CASSPQTEAFF. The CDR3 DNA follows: TGTGCCAGCAGCCCCCAAACTGAAGCTTTCTTT.

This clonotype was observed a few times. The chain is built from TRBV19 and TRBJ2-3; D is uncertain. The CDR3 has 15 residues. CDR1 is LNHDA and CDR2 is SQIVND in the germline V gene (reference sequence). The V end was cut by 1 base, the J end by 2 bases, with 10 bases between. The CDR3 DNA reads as TGTGCCAGTAGTATAGTCGGCAGGCCCACAGATACGCAGTATTTT. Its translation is CASSIVGRPTDTQYF. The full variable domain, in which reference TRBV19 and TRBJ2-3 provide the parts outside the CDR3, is DGGITQSPKYLFRKEGQNVTLSCEQNLNHDAMYWYRQDPGQGLRLIYYSQIVNDFQKGDIAEGYSVSREKKESFPLTVTSAQKNPTAFYLCASSIVGRPTDTQYFGPGTRLTVL.

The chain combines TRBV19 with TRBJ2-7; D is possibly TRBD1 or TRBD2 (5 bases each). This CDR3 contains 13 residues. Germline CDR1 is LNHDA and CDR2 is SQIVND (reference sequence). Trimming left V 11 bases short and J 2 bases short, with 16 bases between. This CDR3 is CAPSCLGAYEQYF. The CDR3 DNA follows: TGTGCCCCTTCATGTCTGGGGGCCTACGAGCAGTACTTC. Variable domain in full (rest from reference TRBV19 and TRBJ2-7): DGGITQSPKYLFRKEGQNVTLSCEQNLNHDAMYWYRQDPGQGLRLIYYSQIVNDFQKGDIAEGYSVSREKKESFPLTVTSAQKNPTAFYLCAPSCLGAYEQYFGPGTRLTVT.

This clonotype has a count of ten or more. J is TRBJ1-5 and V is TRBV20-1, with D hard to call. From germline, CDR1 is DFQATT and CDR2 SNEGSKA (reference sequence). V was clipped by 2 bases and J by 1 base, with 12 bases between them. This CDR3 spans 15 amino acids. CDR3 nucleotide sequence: TGCAGTGCTAGAATCGGCATGGTGAGCAATCAGCCCCAGCATTTT. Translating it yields CSARIGMVSNQPQHF.

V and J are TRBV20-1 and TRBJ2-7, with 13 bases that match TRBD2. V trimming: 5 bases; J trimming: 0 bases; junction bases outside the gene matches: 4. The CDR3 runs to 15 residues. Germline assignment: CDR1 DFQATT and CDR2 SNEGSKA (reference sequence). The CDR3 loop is CSASRTSGSSYEQYF. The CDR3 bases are TGCAGTGCTTCCCGGACTAGCGGGAGCTCCTACGAGCAGTACTTC.

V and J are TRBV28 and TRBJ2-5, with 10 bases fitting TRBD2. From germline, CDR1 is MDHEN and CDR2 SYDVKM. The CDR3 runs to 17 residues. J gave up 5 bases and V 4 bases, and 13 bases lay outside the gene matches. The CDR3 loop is CASSSRGLAVLPETQYF. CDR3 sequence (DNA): TGTGCCAGCAGTTCCCGCGGACTAGCGGTGTTACCTGAGACCCAGTACTTC.

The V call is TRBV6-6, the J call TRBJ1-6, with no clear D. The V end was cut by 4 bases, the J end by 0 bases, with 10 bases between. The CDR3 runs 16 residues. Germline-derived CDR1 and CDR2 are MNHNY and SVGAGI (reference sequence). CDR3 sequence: CASSSPGSSYNSPLHF. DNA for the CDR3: TGTGCCAGCAGTTCTCCAGGCAGCTCCTATAATTCACCCCTCCACTTT.

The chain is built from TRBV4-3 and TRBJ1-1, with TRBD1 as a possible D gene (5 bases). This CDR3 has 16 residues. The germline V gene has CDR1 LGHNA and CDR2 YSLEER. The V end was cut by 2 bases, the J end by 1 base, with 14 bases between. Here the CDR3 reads CASSQSYPGKNTEAFF. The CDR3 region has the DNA TGCGCCAGCAGCCAAAGTTACCCAGGGAAGAACACTGAAGCTTTCTTT.

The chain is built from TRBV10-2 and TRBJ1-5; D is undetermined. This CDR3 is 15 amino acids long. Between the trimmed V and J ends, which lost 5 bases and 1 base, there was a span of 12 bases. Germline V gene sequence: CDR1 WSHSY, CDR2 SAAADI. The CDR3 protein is CASSHSLGSNQPQHF. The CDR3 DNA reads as TGCGCCAGCAGTCACAGCTTGGGGAGCAATCAGCCCCAGCATTTT.

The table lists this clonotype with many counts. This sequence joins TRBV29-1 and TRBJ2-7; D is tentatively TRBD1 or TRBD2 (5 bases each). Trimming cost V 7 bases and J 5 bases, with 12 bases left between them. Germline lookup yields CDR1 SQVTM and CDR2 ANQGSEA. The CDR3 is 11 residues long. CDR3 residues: CSARVGDEQYF. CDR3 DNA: TGCAGCGCGAGGGTAGGGGACGAGCAGTACTTC.

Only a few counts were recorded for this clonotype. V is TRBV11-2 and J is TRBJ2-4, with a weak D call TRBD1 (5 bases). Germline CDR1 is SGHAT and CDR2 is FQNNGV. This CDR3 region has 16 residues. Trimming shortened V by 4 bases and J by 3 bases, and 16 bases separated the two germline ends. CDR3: CASSSPTRALKNIQYF. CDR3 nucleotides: TGTGCCAGCAGCTCGCCGACCAGGGCCCTCAAAAACATTCAGTACTTC.

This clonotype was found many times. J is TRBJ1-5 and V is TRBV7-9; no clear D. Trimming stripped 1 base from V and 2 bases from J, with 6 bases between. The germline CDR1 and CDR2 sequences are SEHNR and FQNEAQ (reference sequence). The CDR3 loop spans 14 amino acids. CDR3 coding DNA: TGTGCCAGCAGCTTAGATCTGGGCAATCAGCCCCAGCATTTT. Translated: CASSLDLGNQPQHF.

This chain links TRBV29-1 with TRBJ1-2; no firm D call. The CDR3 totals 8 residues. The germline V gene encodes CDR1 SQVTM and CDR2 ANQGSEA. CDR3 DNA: TGCAGTCTTGATGGCTACACCTTC. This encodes CSLDGYTF.

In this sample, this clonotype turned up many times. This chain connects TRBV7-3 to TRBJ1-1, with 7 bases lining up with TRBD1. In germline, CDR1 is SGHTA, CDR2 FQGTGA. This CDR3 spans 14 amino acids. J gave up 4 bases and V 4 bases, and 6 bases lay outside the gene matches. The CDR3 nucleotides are TGTGCCAGCAGCTCCACAGGGGCTGGCACTGAAGCTTTCTTT. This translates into CASSSTGAGTEAFF.

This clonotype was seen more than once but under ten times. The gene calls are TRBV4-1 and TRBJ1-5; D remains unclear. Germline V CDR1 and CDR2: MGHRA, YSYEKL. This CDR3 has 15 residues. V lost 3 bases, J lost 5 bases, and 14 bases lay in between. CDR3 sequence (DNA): TGCGCCAGCAGCCAGGGGAGTGAGGGTGATCAGCCCCAGCATTTT. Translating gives CASSQGSEGDQPQHF.

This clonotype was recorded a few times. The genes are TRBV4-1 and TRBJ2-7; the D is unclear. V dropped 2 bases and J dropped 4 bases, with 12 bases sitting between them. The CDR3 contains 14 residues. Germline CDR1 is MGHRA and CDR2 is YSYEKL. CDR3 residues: CASSQPVQGYEQYF. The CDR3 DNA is TGCGCCAGCAGCCAACCAGTACAAGGGTACGAGCAGTACTTC.

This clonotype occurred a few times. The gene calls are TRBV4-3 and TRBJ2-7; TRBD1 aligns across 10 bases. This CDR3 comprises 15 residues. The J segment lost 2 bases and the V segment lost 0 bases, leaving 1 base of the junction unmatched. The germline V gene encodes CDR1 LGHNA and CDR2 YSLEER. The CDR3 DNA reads TGCGCCAGCAGCCAAGAGGGGACAGGGGCCTACGAGCAGTACTTC. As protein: CASSQEGTGAYEQYF.

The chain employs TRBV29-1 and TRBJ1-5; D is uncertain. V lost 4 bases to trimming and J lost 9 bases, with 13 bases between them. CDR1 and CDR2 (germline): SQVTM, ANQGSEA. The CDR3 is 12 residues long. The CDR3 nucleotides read TGCAGCGTTGCGGACGGATACGCGCCCCAGCATTTT. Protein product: CSVADGYAPQHF.